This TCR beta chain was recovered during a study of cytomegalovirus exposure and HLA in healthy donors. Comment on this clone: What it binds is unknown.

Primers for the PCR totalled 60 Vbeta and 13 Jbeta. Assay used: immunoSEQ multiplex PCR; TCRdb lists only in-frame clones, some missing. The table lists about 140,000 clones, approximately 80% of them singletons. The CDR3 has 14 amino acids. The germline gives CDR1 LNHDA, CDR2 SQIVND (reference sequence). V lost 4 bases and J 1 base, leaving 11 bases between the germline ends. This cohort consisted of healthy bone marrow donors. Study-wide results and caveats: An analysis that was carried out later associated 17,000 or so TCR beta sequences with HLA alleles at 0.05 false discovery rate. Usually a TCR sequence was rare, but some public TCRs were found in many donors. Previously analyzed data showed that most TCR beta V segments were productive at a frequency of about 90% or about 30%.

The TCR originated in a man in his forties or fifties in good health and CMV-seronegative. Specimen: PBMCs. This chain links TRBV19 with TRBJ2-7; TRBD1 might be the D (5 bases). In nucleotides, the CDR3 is TGTGCCAGTAGTAGCCGAGACAGTTCCTACGAGCAGTACTTC. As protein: CASSSRDSSYEQYF. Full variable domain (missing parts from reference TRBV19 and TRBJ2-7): DGGITQSPKYLFRKEGQNVTLSCEQNLNHDAMYWYRQDPGQGLRLIYYSQIVNDFQKGDIAEGYSVSREKKESFPLTVTSAQKNPTAFYLCASSSRDSSYEQYFGPGTRLTVT.